This T cell receptor beta chain appears in the sequencing data of a study of CXCR4 blockade with PD-1 therapy in pancreatic cancer. Findings and limits, study-wide: Tumors were clonally expanded, mean around 0.14 versus 0.05 in healthy blood. Convergent selection by common tumor antigens was suggested by nucleotide rearrangement counts.

No neoadjuvant therapy was given before resection to the patients supplying these archived tumor blocks. Germline lookup yields CDR1 LNHDA and CDR2 SQIVND (reference sequence). The length of the CDR3 is 13 residues. Trimming cost V 6 bases and J 6 bases; bases outside gene matches: 4. This clone was observed a handful of times. What it recognizes is unknown. Clones were read by immunoSEQ multiplex PCR, and TCRdb kept only the in-frame ones, dropping some. This sample has roughly 450 clones; 35% to 45% occur once, and the top ten carry about a sixth. Material for sequencing was tumor tissue. J is TRBJ1-2 and V is TRBV19; TRBD1 aligns across 10 bases. The sequence came from a human donor with pancreatic ductal adenocarcinoma. For the CDR3, the DNA is TGTGCCAGTAGGGAGACAGGGGGCGATGGCTACACCTTC. Translation gives CASRETGGDGYTF.